The TCR beta chain described here comes from a study of a mutant IDH1 vaccine in newly diagnosed glioma. Study-level information: Sex among treated patients split 62.5% male, roughly 40% female; mean age was about 43 years. Before enrollment, the patients had been treated with radiotherapy alone, temozolomide alone, or both together. Most of them had received both.

As regards this clone: What it recognizes is unknown.

Time point reported: baseline, week 1 (first vaccination visit). Treatment in this sample: pre-vaccination baseline after standard-of-care therapy. Libraries were prepared by immunoSEQ multiplex PCR; TCRdb keeps only in-frame clonotypes and omits some of them. This table has tens of thousands of clones, roughly nine tenths appearing once. Per the germline V gene, CDR1 is SGHVS and CDR2 is FNYEAQ. The CDR3 length is 17 residues. The V gene end was trimmed by 2 bases and the J gene end by 0 bases; junction bases not matched to a gene: 4. Study-level findings and limits: Pseudoprogression seemed unrelated to changes in top peripheral T cell clonotypes.

The V and J genes are TRBV7-6 and TRBJ2-2, with 9 nucleotides matching TRBD1. This sample comprised PBMCs, obtained from a glioma patient treated with radiotherapy, temozolomide or both. The TCR was taken from a woman in her thirties or forties with glioma. The CDR3 region is CASSLHGDRANTGELFF. CDR3 nucleotide sequence: TGTGCCAGCAGCTTACACGGGGACAGGGCGAACACCGGGGAGCTGTTTTTT. The entire variable domain, with the rest obtained from reference TRBV7-6 and TRBJ2-2, is as follows: GAGVSQSPRYKVTKRGQDVALRCDPISGHVSLYWYRQALGQGPEFLTYFNYEAQQDKSGLPNDRFSAERPEGSISTLTIQRTEQRDSAMYRCASSLHGDRANTGELFFGEGSRLTVL.